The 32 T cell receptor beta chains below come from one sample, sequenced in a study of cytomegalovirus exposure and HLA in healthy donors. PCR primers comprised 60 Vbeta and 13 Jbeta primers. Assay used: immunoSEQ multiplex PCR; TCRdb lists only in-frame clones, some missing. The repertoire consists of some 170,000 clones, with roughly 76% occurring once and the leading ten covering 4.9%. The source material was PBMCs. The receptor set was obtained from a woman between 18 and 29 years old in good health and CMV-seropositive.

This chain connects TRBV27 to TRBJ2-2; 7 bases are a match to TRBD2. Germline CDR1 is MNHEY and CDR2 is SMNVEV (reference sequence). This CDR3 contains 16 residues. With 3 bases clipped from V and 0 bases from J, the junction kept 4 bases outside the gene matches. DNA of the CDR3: TGTGCCAGCAGTTTTGGGGGGGTCCCGAACACCGGGGAGCTGTTTTTT. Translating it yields CASSFGGVPNTGELFF.

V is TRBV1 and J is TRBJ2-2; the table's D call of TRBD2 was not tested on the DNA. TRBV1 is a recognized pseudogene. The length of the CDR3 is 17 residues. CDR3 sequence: CTSSERLAGENTGELFF. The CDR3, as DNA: TGCACCAGCAGCGAGCGACTAGCGGGAGAGAACACCGGGGAGCTGTTTTTT.

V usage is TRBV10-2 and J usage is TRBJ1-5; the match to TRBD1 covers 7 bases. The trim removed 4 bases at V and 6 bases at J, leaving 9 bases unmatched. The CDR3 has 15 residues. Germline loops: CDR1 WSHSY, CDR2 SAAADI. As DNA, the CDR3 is TGCGCCAGCAGTGCGGCAGGGGGAATGAGTCAGCCCCAGCATTTT. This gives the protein CASSAAGGMSQPQHF.

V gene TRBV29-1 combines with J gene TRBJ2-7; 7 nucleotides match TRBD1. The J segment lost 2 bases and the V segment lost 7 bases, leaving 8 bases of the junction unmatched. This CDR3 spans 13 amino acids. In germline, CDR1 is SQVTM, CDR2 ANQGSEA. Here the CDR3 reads CSAETGSAYEQYF. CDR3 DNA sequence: TGCAGCGCAGAGACAGGGTCGGCCTACGAGCAGTACTTC.

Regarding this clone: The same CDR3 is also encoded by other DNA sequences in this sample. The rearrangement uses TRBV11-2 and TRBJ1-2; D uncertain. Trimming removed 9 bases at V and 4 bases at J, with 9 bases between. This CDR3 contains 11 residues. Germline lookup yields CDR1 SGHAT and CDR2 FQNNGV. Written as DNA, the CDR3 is TGTGCCAGTAGCGCCAGCTATGGCTACACCTTC. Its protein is CASSASYGYTF.

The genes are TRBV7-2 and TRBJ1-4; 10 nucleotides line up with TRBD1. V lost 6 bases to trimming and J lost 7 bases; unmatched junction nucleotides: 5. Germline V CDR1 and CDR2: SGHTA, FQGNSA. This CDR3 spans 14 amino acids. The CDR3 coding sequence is TGTGCCAGCAGTAGACAGGGGGCGGTTGAAAAACTGTTTTTT. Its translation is CASSRQGAVEKLFF.

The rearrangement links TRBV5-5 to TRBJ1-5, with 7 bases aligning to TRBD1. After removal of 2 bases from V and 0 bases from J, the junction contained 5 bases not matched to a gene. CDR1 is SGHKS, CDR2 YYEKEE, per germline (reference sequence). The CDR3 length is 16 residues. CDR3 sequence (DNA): TGTGCCAGCAGCTTAACAGGGGTTTATAGCAATCAGCCCCAGCATTTT. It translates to CASSLTGVYSNQPQHF.

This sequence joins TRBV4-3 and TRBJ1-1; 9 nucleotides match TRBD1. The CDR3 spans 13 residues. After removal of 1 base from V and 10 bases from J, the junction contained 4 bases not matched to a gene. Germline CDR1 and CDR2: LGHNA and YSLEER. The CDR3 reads CASSQADRGGAFF. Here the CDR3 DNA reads TGCGCCAGCAGCCAAGCCGACAGGGGGGGAGCTTTCTTT.

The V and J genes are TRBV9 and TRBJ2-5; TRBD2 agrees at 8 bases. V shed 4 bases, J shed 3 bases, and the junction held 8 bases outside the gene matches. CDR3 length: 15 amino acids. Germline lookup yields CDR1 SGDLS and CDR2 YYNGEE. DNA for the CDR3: TGTGCCAGCAGCCGCTCGGGGGGGGGTGAAGAGACCCAGTACTTC. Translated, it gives CASSRSGGGEETQYF.

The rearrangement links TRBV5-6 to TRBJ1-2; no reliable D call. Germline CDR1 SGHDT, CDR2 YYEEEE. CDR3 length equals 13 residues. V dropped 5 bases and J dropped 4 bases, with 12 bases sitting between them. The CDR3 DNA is TGTGCCAGCAGAGAACCGGGAAGCTATGGCTACACCTTC. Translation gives CASREPGSYGYTF.

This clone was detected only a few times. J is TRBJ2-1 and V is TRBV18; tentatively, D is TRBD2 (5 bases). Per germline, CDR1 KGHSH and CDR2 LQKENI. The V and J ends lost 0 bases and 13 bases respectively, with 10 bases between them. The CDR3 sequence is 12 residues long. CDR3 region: CASSPPKAGQFF. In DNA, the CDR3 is TGTGCCAGCTCACCACCTAAGGCGGGTCAGTTCTTC.

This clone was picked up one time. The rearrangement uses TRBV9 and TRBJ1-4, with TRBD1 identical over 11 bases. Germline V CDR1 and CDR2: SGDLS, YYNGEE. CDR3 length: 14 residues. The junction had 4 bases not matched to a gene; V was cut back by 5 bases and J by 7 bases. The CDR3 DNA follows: TGTGCCAGCAGAGAGGGACAGGGGGGTGAAAAACTGTTTTTT. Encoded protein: CASREGQGGEKLFF.

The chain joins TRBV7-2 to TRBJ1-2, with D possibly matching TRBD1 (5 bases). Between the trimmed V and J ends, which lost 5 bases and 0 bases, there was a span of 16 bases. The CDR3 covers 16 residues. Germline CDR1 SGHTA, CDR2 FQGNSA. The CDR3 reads CASSPPGRQTNYGYTF. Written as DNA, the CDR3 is TGTGCCAGCAGCCCACCAGGGCGGCAAACTAACTATGGCTACACCTTC.

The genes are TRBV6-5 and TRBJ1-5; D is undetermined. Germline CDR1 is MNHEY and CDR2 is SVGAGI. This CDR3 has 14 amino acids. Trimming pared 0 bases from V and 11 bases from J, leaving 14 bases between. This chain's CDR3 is CASSYSPGSRAQHF. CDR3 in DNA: TGTGCCAGCAGTTACTCCCCAGGCTCGAGGGCCCAGCATTTT.

The CDR3 DNA sequence: TGTGCCAGCAGTGCCCTAGGACAGTCCGGGGAGCTGTTTTTT. Its protein is CASSALGQSGELFF. This chain uses TRBV6-4 with TRBJ2-2, with a possible D match to TRBD1 (6 bases). Germline V CDR1 and CDR2: MRHNA, SNTAGT. V dropped 4 bases and J dropped 6 bases, with 12 bases sitting between them. The CDR3 is 14 residues long.

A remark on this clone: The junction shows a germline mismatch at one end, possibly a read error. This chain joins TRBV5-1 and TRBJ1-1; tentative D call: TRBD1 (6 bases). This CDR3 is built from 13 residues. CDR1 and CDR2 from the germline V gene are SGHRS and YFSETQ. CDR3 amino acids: CASSLTGNTGAFF. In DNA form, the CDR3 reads TGCGCCAGCAGCTTAACAGGGAACACTGGAGCTTTCTTT.

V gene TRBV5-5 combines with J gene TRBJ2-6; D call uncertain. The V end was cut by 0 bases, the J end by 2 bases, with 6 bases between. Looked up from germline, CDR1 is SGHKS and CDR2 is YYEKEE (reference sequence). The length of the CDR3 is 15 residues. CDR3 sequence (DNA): TGTGCCAGCAGCTTGGCCCGAGCTGGGGCCAACGTCCTGACTTTC. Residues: CASSLARAGANVLTF.

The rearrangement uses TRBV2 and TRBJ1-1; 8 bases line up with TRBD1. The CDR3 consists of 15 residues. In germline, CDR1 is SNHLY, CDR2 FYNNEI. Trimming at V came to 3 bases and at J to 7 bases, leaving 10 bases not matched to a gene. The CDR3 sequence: CASSDPIRTGGEAFF. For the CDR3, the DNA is TGTGCCAGCAGTGACCCCATACGTACAGGGGGTGAAGCTTTCTTT. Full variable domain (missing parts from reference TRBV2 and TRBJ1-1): EPEVTQTPSHQVTQMGQEVILRCVPISNHLYFYWYRQILGQKVEFLVSFYNNEISEKSEIFDDQFSVERPDGSNFTLKIRSTKLEDSAMYFCASSDPIRTGGEAFFGQGTRLTVV.

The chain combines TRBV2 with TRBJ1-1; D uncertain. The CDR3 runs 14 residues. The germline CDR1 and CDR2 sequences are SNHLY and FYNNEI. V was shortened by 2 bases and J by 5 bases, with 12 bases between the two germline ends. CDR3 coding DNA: TGTGCCAGCAGTGAACGATTTGTCGCGACTGAAGCTTTCTTT. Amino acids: CASSERFVATEAFF.

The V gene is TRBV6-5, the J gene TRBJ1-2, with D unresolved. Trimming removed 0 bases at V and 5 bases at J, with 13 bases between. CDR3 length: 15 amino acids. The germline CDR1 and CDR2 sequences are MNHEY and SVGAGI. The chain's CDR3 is CASSYSLLPGYGYTF. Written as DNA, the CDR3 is TGTGCCAGCAGTTACTCGCTTCTCCCCGGGTATGGCTACACCTTC.

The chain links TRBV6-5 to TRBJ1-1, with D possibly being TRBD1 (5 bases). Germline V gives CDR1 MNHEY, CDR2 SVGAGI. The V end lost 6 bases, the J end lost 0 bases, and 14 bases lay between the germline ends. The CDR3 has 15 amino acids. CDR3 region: CASSHDSILNTEAFF. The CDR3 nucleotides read TGTGCCAGCAGCCACGACAGTATATTGAACACTGAAGCTTTCTTT.

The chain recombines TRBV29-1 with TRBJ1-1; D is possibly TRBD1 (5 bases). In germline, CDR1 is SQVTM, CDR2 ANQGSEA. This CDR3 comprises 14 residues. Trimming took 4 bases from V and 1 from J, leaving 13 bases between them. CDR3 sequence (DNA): TGCAGCGTTGTAGGGGACTGGGGGAACACTGAAGCTTTCTTT. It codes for CSVVGDWGNTEAFF.

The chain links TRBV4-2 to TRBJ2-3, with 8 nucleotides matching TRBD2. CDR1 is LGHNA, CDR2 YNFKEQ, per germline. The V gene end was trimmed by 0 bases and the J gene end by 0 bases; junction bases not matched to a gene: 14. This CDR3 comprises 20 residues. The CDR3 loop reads CASSQDSPRLAGSSTDTQYF. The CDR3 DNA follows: TGTGCCAGCAGCCAAGATTCCCCTCGGCTAGCGGGCTCTAGCACAGATACGCAGTATTTT.

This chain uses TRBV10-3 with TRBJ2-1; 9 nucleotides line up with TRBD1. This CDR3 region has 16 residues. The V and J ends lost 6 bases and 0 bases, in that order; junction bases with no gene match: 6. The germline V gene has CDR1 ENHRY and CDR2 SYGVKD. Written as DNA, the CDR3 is TGTGCCATCAGCTACGGGACAGGGAGCTCCTACAATGAGCAGTTCTTC. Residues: CAISYGTGSSYNEQFF.

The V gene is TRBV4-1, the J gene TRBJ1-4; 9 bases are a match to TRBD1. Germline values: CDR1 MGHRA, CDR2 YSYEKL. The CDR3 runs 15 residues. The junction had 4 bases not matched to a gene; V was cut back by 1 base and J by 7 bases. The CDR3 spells CASSQGYRGLEKLFF. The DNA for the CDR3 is TGCGCCAGCAGCCAAGGGTACAGGGGGCTTGAAAAACTGTTTTTT.

CDR3 nucleotides: TGTGCCAGTAGCCCTTTTCGTGAAAAACTGTTTTTT. Its protein is CASSPFREKLFF. The chain combines TRBV19 with TRBJ1-4; D gene ambiguous. Between the trimmed V and J ends, which lost 6 bases and 7 bases, there was a span of 9 bases. This CDR3 spans 12 amino acids. Germline V lookup: CDR1 LNHDA, CDR2 SQIVND (reference sequence). Variable domain in full (rest from reference TRBV19 and TRBJ1-4): DGGITQSPKYLFRKEGQNVTLSCEQNLNHDAMYWYRQDPGQGLRLIYYSQIVNDFQKGDIAEGYSVSREKKESFPLTVTSAQKNPTAFYLCASSPFREKLFFGSGTQLSVL.

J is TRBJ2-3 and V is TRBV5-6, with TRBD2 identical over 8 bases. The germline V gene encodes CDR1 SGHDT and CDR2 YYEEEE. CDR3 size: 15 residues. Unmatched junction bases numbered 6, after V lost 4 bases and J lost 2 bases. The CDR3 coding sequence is TGTGCCAGCAGCCCCTCACTAGCGGCCACAGATACGCAGTATTTT. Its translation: CASSPSLAATDTQYF.

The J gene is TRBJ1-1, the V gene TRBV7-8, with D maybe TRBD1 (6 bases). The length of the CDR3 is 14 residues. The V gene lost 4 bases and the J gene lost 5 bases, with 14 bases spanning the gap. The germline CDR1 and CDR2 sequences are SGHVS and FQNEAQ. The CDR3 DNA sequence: TGTGCCAGCAGCTGGGACATGGGGCAGACTGAAGCTTTCTTT. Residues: CASSWDMGQTEAFF.

The CDR3 DNA sequence: TGTGCCAGCAGCGCGAGCGCTGAACGCTCCTACGAGCAGTACTTC. Encoded protein: CASSASAERSYEQYF. The chain carries TRBV5-4 and TRBJ2-7; D unclear. V was trimmed by 4 bases and J by 0 bases, leaving 14 bases between them. The CDR3 length is 15 residues. Per germline, CDR1 SGHNT and CDR2 YYREEE (reference sequence).

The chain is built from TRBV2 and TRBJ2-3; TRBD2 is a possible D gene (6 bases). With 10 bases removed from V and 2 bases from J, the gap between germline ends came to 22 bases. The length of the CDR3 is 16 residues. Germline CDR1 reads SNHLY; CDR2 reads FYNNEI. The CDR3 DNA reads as TGTGCCACTCTATCCTCTCTCGGGGGAAACACAGATACGCAGTATTTT. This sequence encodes CATLSSLGGNTDTQYF.

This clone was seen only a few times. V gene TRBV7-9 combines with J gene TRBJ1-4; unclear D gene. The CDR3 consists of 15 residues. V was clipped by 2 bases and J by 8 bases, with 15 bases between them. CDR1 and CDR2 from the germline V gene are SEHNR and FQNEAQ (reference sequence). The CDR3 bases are TGTGCCAGCAGCTTAATGGGCGGGAACGGAGAAAAACTGTTTTTT. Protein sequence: CASSLMGGNGEKLFF.

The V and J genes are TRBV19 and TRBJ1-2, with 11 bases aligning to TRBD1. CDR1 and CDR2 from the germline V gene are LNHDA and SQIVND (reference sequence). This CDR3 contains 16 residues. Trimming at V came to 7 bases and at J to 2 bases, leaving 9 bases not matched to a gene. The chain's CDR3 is CASKSQGQGANYGYTF. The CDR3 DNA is TGTGCCAGTAAATCACAAGGACAGGGGGCAAACTATGGCTACACCTTC.